Sequencing of this TCR beta chain was carried out in a study of monozygotic twins with inflammatory bowel disease. Germline V gene lookup returns CDR1 LNHDA and CDR2 SQIVND (reference sequence). The CDR3 runs to 15 residues. TCRdb reprocessed the 5' RACE reads and stores each CDR3 protein as one record, lacking DNA. Its table records roughly 150,000 distinct CDR3 sequences. The chain carries TRBV19 and TRBJ2-7; TCRdb names TRBD1, which stays unverified in the absence of DNA. This clonotype originated in a human donor with ulcerative colitis or Crohn's disease, or a healthy co-twin of an affected twin (not recorded which). Sequencing was performed on blood. The CDR3 loop reads CASSEPGQGSYEQNF.